The clone carrying this T cell receptor beta chain was found a few times. This CDR3 is built from 16 residues. V lost 0 bases and J 7 bases, leaving 13 bases between the germline ends. From germline, CDR1 is LGHNA and CDR2 YNFKEQ. These data are taken from a study of Ad26.COV2.S vaccination and SARS-CoV-2 variants. Sequencing used immunoSEQ multiplex PCR; TCRdb keeps in-frame clones, though not all of them. The sample holds about 350,000 clones, roughly 81% seen once. Documented treatment: around 19 received Ad26.COV2.S at low or high dose, single or two shots; several received placebo; per-sample allocation not given. Day 63 after the first vaccine or placebo injection was the time point for sampling.

The chain links TRBV4-2 to TRBJ1-6; D unresolved. This specimen was peripheral blood, taken in a trial of Ad26.COV2.S vaccine versus placebo. This TCR was recovered from a person aged 18-60 years who received the Ad26.COV2.S COVID-19 vaccine or a placebo. Here the CDR3 DNA reads TGTGCCAGCAGCCAAGATCCGTCACAGCCCAATTCACCCCTCCACTTT. Translated, it gives CASSQDPSQPNSPLHF.